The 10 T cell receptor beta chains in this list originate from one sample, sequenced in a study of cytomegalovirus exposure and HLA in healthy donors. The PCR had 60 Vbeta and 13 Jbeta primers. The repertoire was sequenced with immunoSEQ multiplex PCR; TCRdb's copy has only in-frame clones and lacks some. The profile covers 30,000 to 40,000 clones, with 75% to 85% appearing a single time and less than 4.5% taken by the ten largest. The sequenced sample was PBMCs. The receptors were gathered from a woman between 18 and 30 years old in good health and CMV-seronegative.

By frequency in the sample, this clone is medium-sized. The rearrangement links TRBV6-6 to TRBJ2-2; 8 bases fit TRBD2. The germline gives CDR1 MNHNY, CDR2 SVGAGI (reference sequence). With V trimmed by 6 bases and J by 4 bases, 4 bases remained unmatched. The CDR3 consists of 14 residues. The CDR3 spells CASRGLGATGELFF. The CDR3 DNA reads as TGTGCCAGCAGGGGACTAGGGGCCACCGGGGAGCTGTTTTTT.

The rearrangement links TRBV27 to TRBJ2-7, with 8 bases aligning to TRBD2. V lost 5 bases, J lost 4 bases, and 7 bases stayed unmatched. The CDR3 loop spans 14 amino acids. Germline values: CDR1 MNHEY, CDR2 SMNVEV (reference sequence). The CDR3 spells CASSHSGDGYEQYF. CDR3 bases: TGTGCCAGCAGTCATAGCGGGGATGGGTACGAGCAGTACTTC.

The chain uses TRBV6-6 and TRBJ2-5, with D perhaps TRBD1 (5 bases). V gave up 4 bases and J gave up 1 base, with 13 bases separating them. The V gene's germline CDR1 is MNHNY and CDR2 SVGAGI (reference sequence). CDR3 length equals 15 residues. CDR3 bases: TGTGCCAGCAGTTCCAGGGATGGATTCCAAGAGACCCAGTACTTC. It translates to CASSSRDGFQETQYF.

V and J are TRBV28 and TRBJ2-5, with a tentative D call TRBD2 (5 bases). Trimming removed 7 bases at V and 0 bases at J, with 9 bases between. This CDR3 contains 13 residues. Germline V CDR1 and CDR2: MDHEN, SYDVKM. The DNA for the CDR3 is TGTGCCAGCACCTGGGAGAACCAAGAGACCCAGTACTTC. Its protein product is CASTWENQETQYF.

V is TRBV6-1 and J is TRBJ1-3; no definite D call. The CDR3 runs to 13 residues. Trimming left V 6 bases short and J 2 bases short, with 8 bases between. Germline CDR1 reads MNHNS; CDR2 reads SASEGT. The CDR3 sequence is CASRADTGNTIYF. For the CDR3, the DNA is TGTGCCAGCAGGGCGGATACTGGAAACACCATATATTTT.

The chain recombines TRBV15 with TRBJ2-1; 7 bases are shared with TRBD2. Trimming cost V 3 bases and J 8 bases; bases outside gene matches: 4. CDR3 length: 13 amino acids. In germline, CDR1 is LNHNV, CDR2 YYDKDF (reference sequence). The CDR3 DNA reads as TGTGCCACCAGCAGTCTGGGAGGGGATGAGCAGTTCTTC. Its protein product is CATSSLGGDEQFF.

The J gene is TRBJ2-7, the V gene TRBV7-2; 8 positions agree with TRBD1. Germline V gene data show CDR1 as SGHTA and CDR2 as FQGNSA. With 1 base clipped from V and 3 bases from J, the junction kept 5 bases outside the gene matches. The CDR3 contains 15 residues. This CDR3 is CASSLGQGTHYEQYF. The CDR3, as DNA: TGTGCCAGCAGCTTAGGACAGGGGACACACTACGAGCAGTACTTC.

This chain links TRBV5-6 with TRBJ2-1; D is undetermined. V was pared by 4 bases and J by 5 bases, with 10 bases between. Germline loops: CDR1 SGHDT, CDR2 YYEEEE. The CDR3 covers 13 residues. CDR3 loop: CASSTSLNNEQFF. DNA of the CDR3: TGTGCCAGCAGCACTTCGCTCAACAATGAGCAGTTCTTC.

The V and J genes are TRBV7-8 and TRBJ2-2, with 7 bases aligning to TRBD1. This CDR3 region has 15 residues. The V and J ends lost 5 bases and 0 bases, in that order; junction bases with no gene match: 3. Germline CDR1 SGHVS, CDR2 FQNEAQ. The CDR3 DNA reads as TGTGCCAGCAGCCGGGACAGCCCGAACACCGGGGAGCTGTTTTTT. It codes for CASSRDSPNTGELFF.

CDR3 region: CASSLVSGGADEQFF. For the CDR3, the DNA is TGTGCCAGCAGCTTAGTAAGTGGGGGGGCAGATGAGCAGTTCTTC. This chain joins TRBV7-2 and TRBJ2-1, with D maybe TRBD2 (7 bases). CDR3 length equals 15 residues. Germline V gene data show CDR1 as SGHTA and CDR2 as FQGNSA. Trimming pared 1 base from V and 8 bases from J, leaving 15 bases between.